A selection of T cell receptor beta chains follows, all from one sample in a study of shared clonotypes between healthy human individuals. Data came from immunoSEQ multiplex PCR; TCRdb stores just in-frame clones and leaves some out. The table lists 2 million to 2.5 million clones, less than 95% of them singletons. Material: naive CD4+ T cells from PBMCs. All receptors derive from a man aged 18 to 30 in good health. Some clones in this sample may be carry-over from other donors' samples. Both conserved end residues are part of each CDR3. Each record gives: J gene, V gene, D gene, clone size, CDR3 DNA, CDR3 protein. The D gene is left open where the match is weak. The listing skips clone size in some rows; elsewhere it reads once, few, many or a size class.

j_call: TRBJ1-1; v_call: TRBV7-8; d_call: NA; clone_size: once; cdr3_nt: TGTGCCAGCAGCCCGGGACGGATTCAGCAGGTGGGCACTGAAGCTTTCTTT; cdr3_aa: CASSPGRIQQVGTEAFF
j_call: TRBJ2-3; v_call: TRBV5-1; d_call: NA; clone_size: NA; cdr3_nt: TGCGCCAGCAGCGTGCAGGGATCCACGCAGTATTTT; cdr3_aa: CASSVQGSTQYF
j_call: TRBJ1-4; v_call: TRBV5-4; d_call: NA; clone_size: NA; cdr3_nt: TGTGCCAGCAGCCCCGAAGGGGGGAGAAATGAAAAACTGTTTTTT; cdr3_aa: CASSPEGGRNEKLFF
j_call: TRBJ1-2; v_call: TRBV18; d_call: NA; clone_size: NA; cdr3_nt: TGTGCCAGCTCACCCACGGGACAAACTAACTATGGCTACACCTTC; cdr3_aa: CASSPTGQTNYGYTF
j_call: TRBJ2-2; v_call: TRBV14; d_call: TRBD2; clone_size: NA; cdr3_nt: TGTGCCAGCAGCCAAGGGAGCGGGATCACCGGGGAGCTGTTTTTT; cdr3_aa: CASSQGSGITGELFF
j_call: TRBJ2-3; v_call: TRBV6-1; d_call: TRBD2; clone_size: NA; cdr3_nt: TGTGCCAGCAGTGACCCCTGGGGCGGGAGGGCCACAGATACGCAGTATTTT; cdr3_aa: CASSDPWGGRATDTQYF
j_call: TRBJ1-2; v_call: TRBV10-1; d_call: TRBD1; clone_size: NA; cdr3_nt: TGCGCCAGCAGTGATGGACAGGGGGCCTACGTGGTCTATGGCTACACCTTC; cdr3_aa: CASSDGQGAYVVYGYTF
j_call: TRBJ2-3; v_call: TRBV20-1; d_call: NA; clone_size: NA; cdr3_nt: TGCAGTGCTAGCTTTGCAGATACGCAGTATTTT; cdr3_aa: CSASFADTQYF
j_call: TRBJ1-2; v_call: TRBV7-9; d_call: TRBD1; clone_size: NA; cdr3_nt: TGTGCCAGCAGCTTAGGGGCGGGACAGTCGAACACCTTC; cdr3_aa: CASSLGAGQSNTF
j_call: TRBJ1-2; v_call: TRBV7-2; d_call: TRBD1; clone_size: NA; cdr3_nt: TGTGCCAGCAGCTTAGCTGACAGGGTCTATGGCTACACCTTC; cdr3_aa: CASSLADRVYGYTF
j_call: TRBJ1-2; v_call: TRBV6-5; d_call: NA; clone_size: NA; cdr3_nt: TGTGCCAGCAGTTACTCCCACCGGGGGTTTGTCTATGGCTACACCTTC; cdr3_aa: CASSYSHRGFVYGYTF
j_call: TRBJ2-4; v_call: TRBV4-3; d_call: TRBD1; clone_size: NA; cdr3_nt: TGCGCCAGCAGCCTAGACAGGGAAAACATTCAGTACTTC; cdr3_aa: CASSLDRENIQYF
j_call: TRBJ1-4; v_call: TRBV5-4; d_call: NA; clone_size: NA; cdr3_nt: TGTGCCAGCAGCTTGCAATCGGGGGCGAGGGGTGAAAAACTGTTTTTT; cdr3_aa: CASSLQSGARGEKLFF
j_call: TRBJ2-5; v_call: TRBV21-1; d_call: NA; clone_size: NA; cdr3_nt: TGTGCCAGCACTAAAAGCACTTCTCAAGAGACCCAGTACTTC; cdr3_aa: CASTKSTSQETQYF
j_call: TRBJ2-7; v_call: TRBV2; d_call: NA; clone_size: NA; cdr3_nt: TGTGCCAGCAGTGGGGGGGCTGACTTGCCCTACGAGCAGTACTTC; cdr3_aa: CASSGGADLPYEQYF
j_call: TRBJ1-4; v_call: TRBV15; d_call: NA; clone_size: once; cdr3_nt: TGTGCCACCAGCAGAGGTCACAGTACTAATGAAAAACTGTTTTTT; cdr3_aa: CATSRGHSTNEKLFF
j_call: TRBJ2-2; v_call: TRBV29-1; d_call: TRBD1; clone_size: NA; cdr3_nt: TGCAGCGTGCACGACAGGGATTGGGGCACCGGGGAGCTGTTTTTT; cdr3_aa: CSVHDRDWGTGELFF
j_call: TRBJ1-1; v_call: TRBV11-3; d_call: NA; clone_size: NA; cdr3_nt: TGTGCCAGCAGCCCCGGCGCAGCCGACACTGAAGCTTTCTTT; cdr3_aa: CASSPGAADTEAFF
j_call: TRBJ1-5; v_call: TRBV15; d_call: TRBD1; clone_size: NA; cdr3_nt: TGTGCCACCAGAAGGGACAGGGCTCAGCCCCAGCATTTT; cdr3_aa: CATRRDRAQPQHF
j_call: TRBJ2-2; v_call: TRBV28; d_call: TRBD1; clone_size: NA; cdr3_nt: TGTGCCAGCAGTCCAGGGACAGGGGACACCGGGGAGCTGTTTTTT; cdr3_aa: CASSPGTGDTGELFF
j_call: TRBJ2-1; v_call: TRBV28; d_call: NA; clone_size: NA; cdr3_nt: TGTGCCAGCAGTCGGGGTACGGTCGGAAATGAGCAGTTCTTC; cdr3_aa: CASSRGTVGNEQFF
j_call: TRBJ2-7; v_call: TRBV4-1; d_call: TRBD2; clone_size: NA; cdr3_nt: TGCGCCAGCAGCCAAGATGACGGGGGGGAGCAGTACTTC; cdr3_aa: CASSQDDGGEQYF
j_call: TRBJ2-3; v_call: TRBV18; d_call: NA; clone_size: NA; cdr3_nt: TGTGCCAGCTCACCCGGTACAGCAGATACGCAGTATTTT; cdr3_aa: CASSPGTADTQYF
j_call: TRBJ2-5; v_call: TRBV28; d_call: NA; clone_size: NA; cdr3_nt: TGTGCCAGCGGACCTTTCCCGTACTTC; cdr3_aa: CASGPFPYF
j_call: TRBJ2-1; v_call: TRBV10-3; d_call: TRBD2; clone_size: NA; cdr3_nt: TGTGCCATCAGTGAGCGAGGGTCCTATGGGCTAGCGGCCAACAATGAGCAGTTCTTC; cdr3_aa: CAISERGSYGLAANNEQFF
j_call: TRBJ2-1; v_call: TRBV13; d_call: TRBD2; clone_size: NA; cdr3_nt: TGTGCCAGCAGCCCTACGACTAGCGGGAGGGTGTCGGACAATGAGCAGTTCTTC; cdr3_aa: CASSPTTSGRVSDNEQFF
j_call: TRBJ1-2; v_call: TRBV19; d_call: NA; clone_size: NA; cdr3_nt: TGTGCCAGTAGTAACCCCGGGCCGGGTGGCTACACCTTC; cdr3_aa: CASSNPGPGGYTF
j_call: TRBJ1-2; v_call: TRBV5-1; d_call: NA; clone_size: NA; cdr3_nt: NA; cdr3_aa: CASRFGTGSPLWDTF
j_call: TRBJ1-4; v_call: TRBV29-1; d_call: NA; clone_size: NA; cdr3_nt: TGCAGCATCGCGCGTGCTAATGAAAAACTGTTTTTT; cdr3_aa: CSIARANEKLFF
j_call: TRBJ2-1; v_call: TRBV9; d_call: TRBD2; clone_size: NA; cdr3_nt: TGTGCCAGCAGCTCGCGGGAGGGAAACTACAATGAGCAGTTCTTC; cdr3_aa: CASSSREGNYNEQFF
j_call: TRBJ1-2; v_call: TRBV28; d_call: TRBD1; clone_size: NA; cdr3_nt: TGTGCCAGCAGTTTTTCCGGGACAGGCGCCATGGAGAGGCTAGCGGACACCTTC; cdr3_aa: CASSFSGTGAMERLADTF
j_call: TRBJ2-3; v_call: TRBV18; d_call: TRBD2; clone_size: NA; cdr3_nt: TGTGCCAGCTCACCTTGGACTAGCGGGAATATAGATACGCAGTATTTT; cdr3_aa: CASSPWTSGNIDTQYF
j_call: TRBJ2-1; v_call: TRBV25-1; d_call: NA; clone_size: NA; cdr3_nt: TGTGCCAGCACGTTAGGGTACGATGAGCAGTTCTTC; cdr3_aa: CASTLGYDEQFF
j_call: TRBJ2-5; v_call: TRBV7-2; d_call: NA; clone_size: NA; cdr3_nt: TGTGCCAGCAGTCCGGGGGGCGCCTTGCAAGAGACCCAGTACTTC; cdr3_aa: CASSPGGALQETQYF
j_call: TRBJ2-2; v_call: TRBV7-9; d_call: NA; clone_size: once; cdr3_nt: TGTGCCAGCAGCTACAGTATGGGCTCCGGGGAGCTGTTTTTT; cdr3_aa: CASSYSMGSGELFF
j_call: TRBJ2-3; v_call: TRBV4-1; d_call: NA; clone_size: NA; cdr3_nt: TGCGCCAGCAGCCCCGGACTCTCGGGAGATACGCAGTATTTT; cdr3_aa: CASSPGLSGDTQYF
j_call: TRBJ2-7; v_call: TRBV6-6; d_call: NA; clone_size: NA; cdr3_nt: TGTGCCAGCAGACAGACAGGCCGGGAGCAGTACTTC; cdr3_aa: CASRQTGREQYF
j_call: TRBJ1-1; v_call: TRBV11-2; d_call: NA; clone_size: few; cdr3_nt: TGTGCCAGCAGCTTAGCCCCGAACACTGAAGCTTTCTTT; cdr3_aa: CASSLAPNTEAFF
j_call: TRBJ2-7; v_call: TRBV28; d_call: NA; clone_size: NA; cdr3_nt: TGTGCCAGCAGTCTGAACCACAGGGGAGGCTACGAGCAGTACTTC; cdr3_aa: CASSLNHRGGYEQYF
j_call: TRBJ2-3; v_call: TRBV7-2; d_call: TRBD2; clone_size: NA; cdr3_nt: TGTGCCAGCAGCTTTACCACTAGCGGAAGCACAGATACGCAGTATTTT; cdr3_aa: CASSFTTSGSTDTQYF
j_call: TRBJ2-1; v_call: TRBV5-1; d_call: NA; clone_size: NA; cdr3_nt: TGCGCCAGCAGCTCCCAAAGGGGGGCGGGAGTTGACTACAATGAGCAGTTCTTC; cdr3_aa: CASSSQRGAGVDYNEQFF
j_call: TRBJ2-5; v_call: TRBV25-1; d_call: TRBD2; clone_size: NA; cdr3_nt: TGTGCCAGCAGTGAGGGGAGCGGGACCTTCCAAGAGACCCAGTACTTC; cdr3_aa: CASSEGSGTFQETQYF
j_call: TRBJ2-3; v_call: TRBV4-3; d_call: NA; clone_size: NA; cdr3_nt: TGCGCCAGCAGCCCTTCAGCGTGGGCGGGCACAGATACGCAGTATTTT; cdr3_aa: CASSPSAWAGTDTQYF
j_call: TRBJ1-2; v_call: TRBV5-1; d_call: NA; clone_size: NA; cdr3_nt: TGCGCCAGCAGCCCCGGGACCGAGAACTATGGCTACACCTTC; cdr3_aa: CASSPGTENYGYTF
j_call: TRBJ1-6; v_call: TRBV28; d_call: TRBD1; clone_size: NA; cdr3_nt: TGTGCCAGCAGTTTACAGGGGGAATGGGGTAATTCACCCCTCCACTTT; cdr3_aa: CASSLQGEWGNSPLHF
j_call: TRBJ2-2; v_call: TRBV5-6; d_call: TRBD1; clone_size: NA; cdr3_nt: TGTGCCAGCAGCTTCCGGACAGGGCTATCCGGGGAGCTGTTTTTT; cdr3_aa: CASSFRTGLSGELFF
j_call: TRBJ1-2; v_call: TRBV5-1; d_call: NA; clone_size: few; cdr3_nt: TGCGCCAGCAGCTTGGGTGCAGGGGAGGATGGCTACACCTTC; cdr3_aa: CASSLGAGEDGYTF
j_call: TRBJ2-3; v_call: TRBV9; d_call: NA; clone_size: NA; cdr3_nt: TGTGCCAGCAGCCTCGTGGGCAGGGCGAGCACAGATACGCAGTATTTT; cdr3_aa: CASSLVGRASTDTQYF
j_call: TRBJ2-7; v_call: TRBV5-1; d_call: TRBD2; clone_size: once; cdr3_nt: TGCGCCAGCAGCAAGGGGACTAGCGGTAGCTCCTACGAGCAGTACTTC; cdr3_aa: CASSKGTSGSSYEQYF
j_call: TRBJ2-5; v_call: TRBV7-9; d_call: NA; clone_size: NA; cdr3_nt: TGTGCCAGCAGCTTAGGTGCCGCTAGAGAGACCCAGTACTTC; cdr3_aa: CASSLGAARETQYF
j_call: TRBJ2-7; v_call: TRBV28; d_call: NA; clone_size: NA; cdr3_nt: TGTGCCAGCAGTGCCGACTTCTACGAGCAGTACTTC; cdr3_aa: CASSADFYEQYF